This TCR beta chain was found in a study of Ad26.COV2.S vaccination and SARS-CoV-2 variants. Libraries were prepared by immunoSEQ multiplex PCR; TCRdb keeps only in-frame clonotypes and omits some of them. The repertoire holds approximately 400,000 clones, roughly 94% seen once, with roughly 3.9% in the top ten. On this clone: Its antigen is still unknown.

Study observations and caveats: Relative to placebo recipients, vaccine recipients exhibited elevated spike-specific TCR breadth.

This CDR3 is built from 14 residues. Germline CDR1 reads MNHEY; CDR2 reads SVGEGT. V shed 5 bases and J 7 bases; nucleotides not matched to a gene: 9. The starting material was peripheral blood, obtained after recovery from COVID-19. This TCR derives from a human donor who had recovered from COVID-19. The chain joins TRBV6-2 or TRBV6-3 to TRBJ2-7; TRBD1 aligns across 9 bases. DNA of the CDR3: TGTGCCAGCAGTGGACAGGGGACCAGGAGTGAGCAGTACTTC. It yields the protein CASSGQGTRSEQYF.